The rows below give T cell receptor beta chains drawn from one sample of a study of T cells in Graves' hyperthyroidism and ophthalmopathy. TCRdb ran MiXCR on the multiplex PCR reads and lists one entry per CDR3 protein. Of some 550,000 distinct CDR3 sequences in the sample, approximately 15% were seen once. Sequenced: blood. The receptor source for this set is a woman aged 40-49 years with Graves' ophthalmopathy. The CDR3 runs from the conserved cysteine through the conserved F or W. D genes are given only for firm matches. Clone size appears in some rows only: once, few, many, or a class for an expanded clone.

clone size,V gene,J gene,D gene,CDR3 DNA,CDR3 protein
many,TRBV6-1,TRBJ2-1,-,TGTGCCAGCAGTGAATCTGTAGTTCGGGCTTACAATGAGCAGTTCTTC,CASSESVVRAYNEQFF
-,TRBV27,TRBJ1-6,-,TGTGCCAGCAGTTCTCAGGGGATGAATTCACCCCTCCACTTT,CASSSQGMNSPLHF
many,TRBV20-1,TRBJ1-1,-,TGCAGTGCTAGAGTGGGTGTTGGGAACACTGAAGCTTTCTTT,CSARVGVGNTEAFF
few,TRBV13,TRBJ2-1,-,TGTGCCAGCAGCTCCCCCTTGGCAGGAAGCTCCTACAATGAGCAGTTCTTC,CASSSPLAGSSYNEQFF
many,TRBV12-3/TRBV12-4,TRBJ1-1,-,TGTGCCAGCAGTCCCGGGAGTGAAGCTTTCTTT,CASSPGSEAFF
many,TRBV12-3/TRBV12-4,TRBJ1-1,-,TGTGCCAGCAGTACCACAGGGTACACTGAAGCTTTCTTT,CASSTTGYTEAFF
-,TRBV4-2,TRBJ2-1,TRBD2,TGTGCCAGCAGCCAACTGGGACTACTAAACAATGAGCAGTTCTTC,CASSQLGLLNNEQFF
many,TRBV5-1,TRBJ2-3,-,TGCGCCAGCAGCTCGCCTCTAGCAGCAGATACGCAGTATTTT,CASSSPLAADTQYF
-,TRBV6-1,TRBJ2-1,TRBD1,TGTGCCAGCAGCCCCAGACAGGGGGCTAGCTACAATGAGCAGTTCTTC,CASSPRQGASYNEQFF
many,TRBV28,TRBJ2-5,-,TGTGCCAGCAGTTTAGTACAGGGCGGGACCCAGTACTTC,CASSLVQGGTQYF
many,TRBV5-8,TRBJ2-5,-,TGTGCCAGCAGCTTGGATGCGACCCAGTACTTC,CASSLDATQYF
-,TRBV7-7,TRBJ2-5,TRBD2,TGTGCTAGCAGCCCACTAGCGAAGCAAGAGACCCAGTACTTC,CASSPLAKQETQYF
many,TRBV2,TRBJ1-1,-,TGTGCCAGCAGGGTGGAGGGGATGAACACTGAAGCTTTCTTT,CASRVEGMNTEAFF
-,TRBV7-9,TRBJ2-1,-,TGTGCCAGCAGCTTAGAAGTGGCCCGGAACAATGAGCAGTTCTTC,CASSLEVARNNEQFF
-,TRBV27,TRBJ2-7,TRBD2,TGTGCCAGCAGTTCCGGGACTAGCGGGGACTCCTACGAGCAGTACTTC,CASSSGTSGDSYEQYF
few,TRBV12-3/TRBV12-4,TRBJ2-1,TRBD1,TGTGCCAGCAGCAATACACGACAGGGCGGAAGGGAGCAGTTCTTC,CASSNTRQGGREQFF
many,TRBV3-1,TRBJ2-7,-,TGTGCCAGCAGCCAAGGAGGGCCCTCCTACGAGCAGTACTTC,CASSQGGPSYEQYF
many,TRBV3-1,TRBJ1-2,TRBD1,TGTGCCAGCAGCCAAGGGGCAGGGGGTGATGGCTACACCTTC,CASSQGAGGDGYTF
many,TRBV12-3/TRBV12-4,TRBJ2-3,TRBD1,TGTGCCAGCAACAAGGGACAGGGTGTCACAGATACGCAGTATTTT,CASNKGQGVTDTQYF
many,TRBV30,TRBJ2-1,TRBD2,TGTGCCTGGGCCAACCCGGGACTAGCAGATGAGCAGTTCTTC,CAWANPGLADEQFF
few,TRBV6-1,TRBJ2-7,TRBD2,TGTGCCAGCAGGGACTTAGCGGGAGGCGAGCAGTACTTC,CASRDLAGGEQYF
-,TRBV28,TRBJ2-3,-,TGTGCCAGCAGTCCCACCGGCCGGGGCGTCGGAGATACGCAGTATTTT,CASSPTGRGVGDTQYF
-,TRBV6-1,TRBJ2-2,-,TGTGCCAGCAGAGCCCGTCGGGACACTTACACCGGGGAGCTGTTTTTT,CASRARRDTYTGELFF
-,TRBV11-2,TRBJ1-6,-,TGTGCCAGCAGCTTAAGGGGGGCATGGGGTAATTCACCCCTCCACTTT,CASSLRGAWGNSPLHF
many,TRBV28,TRBJ2-7,TRBD2,TGTGCCAGCAGTTTTAGGGGGCTAGCGGGAGGGCCCCACGAGCAGTACTTC,CASSFRGLAGGPHEQYF
many,TRBV7-9,TRBJ2-5,TRBD2,TGTGCCAGCAGCGCACCCGGGACTAGCGGGAGCCGAGAGACCCAGTACTTC,CASSAPGTSGSRETQYF
-,TRBV7-2,TRBJ2-5,-,TGTGCCAGCAGCTTATGGGCTAAGACCATTAGGGAGACCCAGTACTTC,CASSLWAKTIRETQYF
few,TRBV12-3/TRBV12-4,TRBJ2-2,-,TGTGCCAGCAGTTTGACCAGCCCCACCGGGGAGCTGTTTTTT,CASSLTSPTGELFF
many,TRBV5-4,TRBJ2-3,-,TGTGCCAGCAGCGGAGCCTCAGCGGTAGTTTTCGGAGATACGCAGTATTTT,CASSGASAVVFGDTQYF
-,TRBV12-3/TRBV12-4,TRBJ2-2,TRBD1,TGTGCCAGCAGCACCGGGACAGGGGCCGGGGAGCTGTTTTTT,CASSTGTGAGELFF
many,TRBV11-2,TRBJ1-2,-,TGTGCCAGCAGCTTAGCCCAGGGGTCGAGTGGCTACACCTTC,CASSLAQGSSGYTF
-,TRBV19,TRBJ1-1,TRBD1,TGTGCCAGTAATATCGGGACAGCCAACACTGAAGCTTTCTTT,CASNIGTANTEAFF
-,TRBV10-1,TRBJ1-3,-,TGCGCCTCCCAGTCAGGCTCTGGAAACACCATATATTTT,CASQSGSGNTIYF
-,TRBV20-1,TRBJ2-1,-,TGCAGTGCCCCGTTGGGGTACAATGAGCAGTTCTTC,CSAPLGYNEQFF
-,TRBV5-1,TRBJ1-6,-,TGCGCCAGCAGCTTGGGGTATCAGGGGATATATTCACCCCTCCACTTT,CASSLGYQGIYSPLHF
-,TRBV6-1,TRBJ2-1,-,TGTGCCAGCAGTGATCTGTCAAATGAGCAGTTCTTC,CASSDLSNEQFF
many,TRBV28,TRBJ1-1,TRBD1,TGTGCCAGCAGTGCAACTCGGACAGGGAAAGCTTTCTTT,CASSATRTGKAFF
-,TRBV20-1,TRBJ2-2,TRBD2,TGCAGTGCCGGACTAGCGGGAGATAGCGGGGAGCTGTTTTTT,CSAGLAGDSGELFF
-,TRBV6-4,TRBJ2-1,TRBD1,TGTGCCAGCAGTGCTCAGGGGGTGTCATACAATGAGCAGTTCTTC,CASSAQGVSYNEQFF
-,TRBV6-1,TRBJ2-7,-,TGTGCCAGCAGTAACCCTGGGGCCTACGAGCAGTACTTC,CASSNPGAYEQYF
few,TRBV9,TRBJ1-2,TRBD1,TGTGCCAGCAGCTCAACCGGGACAGGGAGCTATGGCTACACCTTC,CASSSTGTGSYGYTF
many,TRBV27,TRBJ2-7,-,TGTGCCAGCAGCCCCCAGGAAGGATTCTCCTACGAGCAGTACTTC,CASSPQEGFSYEQYF
many,TRBV12-3/TRBV12-4,TRBJ2-3,-,TGTGCCAGCAGTTTAGCCCCCCCCCCGGCAGATACGCAGTATTTT,CASSLAPPPADTQYF
few,TRBV5-6,TRBJ1-2,-,TGTGCCAGCAGCTTGGTTCCCTTCAAACACTATGGCTACACCTTC,CASSLVPFKHYGYTF
many,TRBV11-2,TRBJ2-7,-,TGTGCCAGCAGCTTACTACATGTGGGAGGAATTAGGGAGCAGTACTTC,CASSLLHVGGIREQYF
-,TRBV10-2,TRBJ2-2,TRBD2,TGCGCCAGCACCTTGGGGCTAGCGGGAGGGCCATCCGGGGAGCTGTTTTTT,CASTLGLAGGPSGELFF
-,TRBV30,TRBJ1-1,TRBD1,TGTGCCTCCAAAGGGGGCGCTGAAGCTTTCTTT,CASKGGAEAFF
-,TRBV7-3,TRBJ2-7,-,TGTGCCAGCAGCCCCGTCGGGGGCGACGAGCAGTACTTC,CASSPVGGDEQYF
few,TRBV5-1,TRBJ2-5,TRBD1,TGCGCCAGCAGCTTTACCGCTCTCGGGACAGGGAGTGAGACCCAGTACTTC,CASSFTALGTGSETQYF
few,TRBV2,TRBJ2-7,TRBD1,TGTGCCAGCAGGGGGACAGCTAGCCCCTACGAGCAGTACTTC,CASRGTASPYEQYF